This T cell receptor (beta chain) emerged from a study of cytomegalovirus exposure and HLA in healthy donors. Overall study results and limits: It emerged from a later analysis that several of the most significant clusters appeared to be linked to common viral pathogens. Analyzed later, most CMV-associated TCR beta chains appeared HLA-restricted. Rarity marked most TCR sequences, yet some public TCRs occurred in many donors.

PCR primers comprised 60 Vbeta and 13 Jbeta primers. Original data processing: Later reanalysis found 75 million to 95 million unique TCR beta chains, 10 million to 12 million of them shared. TCRdb keeps only in-frame clones here, not all; method: immunoSEQ multiplex PCR. That table furnishes V, J and clone size, whereas the DNA furnished D and trimming. The sample has 120,000 or so clones, 75% to 85% seen once; the top ten hold 1%. Turning to this clone: Its matching antigen is unknown.

The sample comprised PBMCs. The TCR sequence derives from a man aged 35-49 years in good health and CMV-seronegative.

CDR3 nucleotides: TGTGCCAGCGCAACTTTGGGCGAAAAACTGTTTTTT. Its translation is CASATLGEKLFF. This chain uses TRBV28 with TRBJ1-4, with D unclear. The V gene's germline CDR1 is MDHEN and CDR2 SYDVKM. The CDR3 spans 12 residues. V lost 8 bases to trimming and J lost 8 bases, with 12 bases between them.